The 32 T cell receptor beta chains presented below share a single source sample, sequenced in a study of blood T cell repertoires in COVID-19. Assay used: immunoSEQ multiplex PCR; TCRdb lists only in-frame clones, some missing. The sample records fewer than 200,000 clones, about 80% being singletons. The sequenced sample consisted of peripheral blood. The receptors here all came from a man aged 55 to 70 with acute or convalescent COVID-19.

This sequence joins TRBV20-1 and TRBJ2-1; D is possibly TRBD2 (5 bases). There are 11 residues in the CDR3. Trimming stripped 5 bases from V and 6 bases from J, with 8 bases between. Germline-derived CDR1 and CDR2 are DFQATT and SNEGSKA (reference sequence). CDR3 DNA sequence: TGCAGTGCTCTTAGCGCCAATGAGCAGTTCTTC. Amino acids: CSALSANEQFF.

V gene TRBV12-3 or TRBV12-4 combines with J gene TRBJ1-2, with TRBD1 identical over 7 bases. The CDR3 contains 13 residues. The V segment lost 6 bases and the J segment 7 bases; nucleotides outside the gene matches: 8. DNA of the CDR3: TGTGCCAGCAGCCTCGGACAGGTTGGTGGCTACACCTTC. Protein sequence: CASSLGQVGGYTF.

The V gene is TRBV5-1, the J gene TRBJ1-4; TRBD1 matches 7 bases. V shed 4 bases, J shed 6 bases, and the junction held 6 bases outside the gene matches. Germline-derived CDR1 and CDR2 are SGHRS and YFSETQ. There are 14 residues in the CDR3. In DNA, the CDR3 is TGCGCCAGCAGCCCCGACAGGGCCTATGAAAAACTGTTTTTT. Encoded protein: CASSPDRAYEKLFF.

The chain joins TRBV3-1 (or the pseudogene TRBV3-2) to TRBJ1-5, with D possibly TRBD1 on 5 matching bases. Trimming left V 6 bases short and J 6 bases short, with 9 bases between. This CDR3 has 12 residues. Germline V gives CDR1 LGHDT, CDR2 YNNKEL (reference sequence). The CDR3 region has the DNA TGTGCCAGCAGGCTTGACAGTCAGCCCCAGCATTTT. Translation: CASRLDSQPQHF.

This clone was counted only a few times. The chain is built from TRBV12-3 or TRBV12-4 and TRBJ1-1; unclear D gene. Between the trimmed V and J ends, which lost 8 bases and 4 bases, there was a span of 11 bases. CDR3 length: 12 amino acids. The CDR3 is CASGRWSTEAFF. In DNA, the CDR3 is TGTGCCAGCGGCAGATGGAGCACTGAAGCTTTCTTT.

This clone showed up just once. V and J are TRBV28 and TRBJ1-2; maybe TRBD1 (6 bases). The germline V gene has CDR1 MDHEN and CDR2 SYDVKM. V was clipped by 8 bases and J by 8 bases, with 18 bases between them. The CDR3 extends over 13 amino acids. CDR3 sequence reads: CASEKQGPGGYTF. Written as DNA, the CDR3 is TGTGCCAGCGAGAAACAGGGTCCAGGAGGCTACACCTTC.

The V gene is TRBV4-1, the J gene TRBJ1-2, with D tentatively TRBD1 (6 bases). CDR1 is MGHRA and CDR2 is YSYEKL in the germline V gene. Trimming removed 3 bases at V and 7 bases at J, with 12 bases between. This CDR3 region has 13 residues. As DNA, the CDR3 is TGCGCCAGCAGCCATGGACAGCGAGTTGGCTACACCTTC. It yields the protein CASSHGQRVGYTF.

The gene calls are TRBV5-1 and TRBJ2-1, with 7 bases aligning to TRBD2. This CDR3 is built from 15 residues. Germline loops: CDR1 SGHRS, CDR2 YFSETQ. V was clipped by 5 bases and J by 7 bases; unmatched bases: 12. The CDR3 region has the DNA TGCGCCAGCAGAGCGGGAAGCTCACTCTTTAATGAGCAGTTCTTC. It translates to CASRAGSSLFNEQFF.

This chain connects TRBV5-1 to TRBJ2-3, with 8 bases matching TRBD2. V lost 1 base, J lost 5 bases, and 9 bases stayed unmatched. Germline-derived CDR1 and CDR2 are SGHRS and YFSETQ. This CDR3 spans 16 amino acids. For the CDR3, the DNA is TGCGCCAGCAGCTTGAGACTGGCGGGGGGCAGAGATACGCAGTATTTT. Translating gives CASSLRLAGGRDTQYF.

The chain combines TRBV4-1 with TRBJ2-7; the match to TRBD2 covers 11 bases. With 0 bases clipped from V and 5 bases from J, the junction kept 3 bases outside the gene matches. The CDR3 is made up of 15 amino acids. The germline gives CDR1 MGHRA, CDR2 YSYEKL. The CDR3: CASSQDISGRDEQYF. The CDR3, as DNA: TGCGCCAGCAGCCAAGATATTAGCGGGAGGGACGAGCAGTACTTC.

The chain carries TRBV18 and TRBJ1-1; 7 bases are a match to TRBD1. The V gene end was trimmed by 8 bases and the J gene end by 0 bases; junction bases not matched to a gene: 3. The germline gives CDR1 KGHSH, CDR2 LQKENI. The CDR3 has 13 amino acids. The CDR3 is CASQQGMNTEAFF. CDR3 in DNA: TGTGCCAGCCAACAGGGGATGAACACTGAAGCTTTCTTT.

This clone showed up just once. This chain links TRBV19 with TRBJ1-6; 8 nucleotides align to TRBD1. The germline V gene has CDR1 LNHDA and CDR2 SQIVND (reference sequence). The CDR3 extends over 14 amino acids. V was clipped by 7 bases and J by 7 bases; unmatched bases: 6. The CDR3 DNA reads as TGTGCCAGTACCCGGACAGGGTCGAATTCACCCCTCCACTTT. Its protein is CASTRTGSNSPLHF. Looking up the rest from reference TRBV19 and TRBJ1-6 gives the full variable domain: DGGITQSPKYLFRKEGQNVTLSCEQNLNHDAMYWYRQDPGQGLRLIYYSQIVNDFQKGDIAEGYSVSREKKESFPLTVTSAQKNPTAFYLCASTRTGSNSPLHFGNGTRLTVT.

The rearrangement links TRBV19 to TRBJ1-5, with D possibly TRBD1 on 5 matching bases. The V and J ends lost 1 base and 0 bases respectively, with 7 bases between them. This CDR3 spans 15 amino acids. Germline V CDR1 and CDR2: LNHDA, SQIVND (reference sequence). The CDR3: CASSIGQYSNQPQHF. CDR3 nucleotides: TGTGCCAGTAGTATAGGACAGTATAGCAATCAGCCCCAGCATTTT.

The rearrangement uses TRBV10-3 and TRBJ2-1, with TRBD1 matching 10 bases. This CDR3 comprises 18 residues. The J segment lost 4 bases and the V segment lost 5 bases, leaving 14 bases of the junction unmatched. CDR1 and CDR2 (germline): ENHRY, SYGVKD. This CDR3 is CAISPGTGVRTLYNEQFF. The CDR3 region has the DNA TGTGCCATCAGTCCCGGGACAGGGGTTCGGACGCTTTACAATGAGCAGTTCTTC.

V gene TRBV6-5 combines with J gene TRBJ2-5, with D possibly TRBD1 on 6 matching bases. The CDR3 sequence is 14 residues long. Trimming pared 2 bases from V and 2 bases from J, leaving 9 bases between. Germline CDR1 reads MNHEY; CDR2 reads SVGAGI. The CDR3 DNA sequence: TGTGCCAGCAGTTACCCCGGACAGCAAGAGACCCAGTACTTC. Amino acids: CASSYPGQQETQYF.

This CDR3 is CASSLSGDTEAFF. The CDR3 DNA reads as TGTGCCAGCAGTTTATCCGGGGACACTGAAGCTTTCTTT. The rearrangement uses TRBV27 and TRBJ1-1; D remains ambiguous. CDR1 MNHEY and CDR2 SMNVEV come from the germline V gene (reference sequence). With 0 bases removed from V and 3 bases from J, the gap between germline ends came to 5 bases. The CDR3 runs to 13 residues.

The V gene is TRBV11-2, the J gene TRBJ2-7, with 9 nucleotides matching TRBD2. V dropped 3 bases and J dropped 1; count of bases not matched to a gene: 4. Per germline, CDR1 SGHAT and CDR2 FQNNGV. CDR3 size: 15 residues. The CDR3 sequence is CASSFGLARSYEQYF. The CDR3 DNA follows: TGTGCCAGCAGCTTTGGACTAGCGAGGTCCTACGAGCAGTACTTC.

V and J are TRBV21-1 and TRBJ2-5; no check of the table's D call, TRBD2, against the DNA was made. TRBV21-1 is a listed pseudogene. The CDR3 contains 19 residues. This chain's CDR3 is CASSKTGRGGVAKKETQYF. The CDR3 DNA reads TGTGCCAGCAGCAAAACGGGGCGCGGGGGGGTGGCCAAAAAAGAGACCCAGTACTTC.

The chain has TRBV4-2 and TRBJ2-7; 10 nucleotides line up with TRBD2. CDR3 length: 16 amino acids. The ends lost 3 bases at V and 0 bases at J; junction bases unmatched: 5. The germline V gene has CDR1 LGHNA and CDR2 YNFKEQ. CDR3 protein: CASSQGTSEISYEQYF. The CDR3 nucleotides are TGTGCCAGCAGCCAGGGGACTAGCGAAATCTCCTACGAGCAGTACTTC.

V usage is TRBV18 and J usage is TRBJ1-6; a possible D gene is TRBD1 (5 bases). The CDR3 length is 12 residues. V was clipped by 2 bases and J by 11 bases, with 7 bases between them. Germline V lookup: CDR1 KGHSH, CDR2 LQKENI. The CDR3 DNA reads TGTGCCAGCTCACCATCGGGGGCACCCCTCCACTTT. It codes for CASSPSGAPLHF.

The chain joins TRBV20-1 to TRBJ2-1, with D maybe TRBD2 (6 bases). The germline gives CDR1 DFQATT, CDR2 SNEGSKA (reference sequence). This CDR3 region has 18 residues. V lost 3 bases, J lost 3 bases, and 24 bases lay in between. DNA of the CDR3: TGCAGTGCTAGTTCCTCACGTCTCGAGCGGGTAAACTACAATGAGCAGTTCTTC. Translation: CSASSSRLERVNYNEQFF.

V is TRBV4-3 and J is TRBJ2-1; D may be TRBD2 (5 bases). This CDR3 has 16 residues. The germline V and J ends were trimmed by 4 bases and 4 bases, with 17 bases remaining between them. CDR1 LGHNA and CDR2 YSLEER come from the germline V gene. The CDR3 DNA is TGCGCCAGCAGCCCATCCGTGGACTTTGAATACAATGAGCAGTTCTTC. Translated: CASSPSVDFEYNEQFF.

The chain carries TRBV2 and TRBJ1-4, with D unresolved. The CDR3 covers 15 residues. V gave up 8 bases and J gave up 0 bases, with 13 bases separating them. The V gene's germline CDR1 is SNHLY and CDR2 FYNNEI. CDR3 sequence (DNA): TGTGCCAGCGGGGAGAGAAGGTCAACTAATGAAAAACTGTTTTTT. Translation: CASGERRSTNEKLFF.

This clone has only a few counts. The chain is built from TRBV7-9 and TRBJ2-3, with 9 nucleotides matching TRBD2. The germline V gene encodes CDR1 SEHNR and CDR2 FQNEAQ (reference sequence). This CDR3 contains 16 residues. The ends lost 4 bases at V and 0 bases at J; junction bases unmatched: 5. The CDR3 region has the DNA TGTGCCAGCAGCTATAGCGGGGGCCTCAGCACAGATACGCAGTATTTT. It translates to CASSYSGGLSTDTQYF.

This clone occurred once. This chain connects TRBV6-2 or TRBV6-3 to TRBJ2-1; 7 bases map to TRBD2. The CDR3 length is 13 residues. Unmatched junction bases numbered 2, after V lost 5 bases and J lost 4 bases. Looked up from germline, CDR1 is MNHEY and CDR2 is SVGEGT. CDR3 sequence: CASSRLAYNEQFF. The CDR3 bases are TGTGCCAGCAGTAGACTAGCTTACAATGAGCAGTTCTTC.

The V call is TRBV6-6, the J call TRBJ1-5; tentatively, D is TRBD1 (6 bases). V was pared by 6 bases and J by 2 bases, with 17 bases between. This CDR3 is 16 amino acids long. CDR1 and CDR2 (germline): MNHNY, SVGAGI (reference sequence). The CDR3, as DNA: TGTGCCAGCAGCCTAACCAGGGGAGGGGGCAATCAGCCCCAGCATTTT. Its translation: CASSLTRGGGNQPQHF.

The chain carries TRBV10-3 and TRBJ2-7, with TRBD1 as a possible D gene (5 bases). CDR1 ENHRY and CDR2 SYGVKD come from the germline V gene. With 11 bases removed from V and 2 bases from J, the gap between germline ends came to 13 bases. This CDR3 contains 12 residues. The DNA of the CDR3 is TGTGCCCTGGATGGACAAGCCTACGAGCAGTACTTC. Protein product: CALDGQAYEQYF.

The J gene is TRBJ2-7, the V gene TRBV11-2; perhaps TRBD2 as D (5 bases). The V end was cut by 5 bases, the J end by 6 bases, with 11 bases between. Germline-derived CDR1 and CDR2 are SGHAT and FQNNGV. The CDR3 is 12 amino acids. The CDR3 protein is CASSPPGSEQYF. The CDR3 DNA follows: TGTGCCAGCAGCCCCCCGGGGTCCGAGCAGTACTTC.

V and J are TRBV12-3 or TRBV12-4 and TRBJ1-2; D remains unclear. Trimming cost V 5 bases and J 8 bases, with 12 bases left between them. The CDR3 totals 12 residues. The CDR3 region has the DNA TGTGCCAGCAGTACCGCGGGCTACGGCTACACCTTC. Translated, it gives CASSTAGYGYTF.

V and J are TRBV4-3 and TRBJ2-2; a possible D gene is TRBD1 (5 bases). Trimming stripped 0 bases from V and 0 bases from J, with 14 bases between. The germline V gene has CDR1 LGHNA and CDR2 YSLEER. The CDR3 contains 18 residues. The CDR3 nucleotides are TGCGCCAGCAGCCAAGATCGGGTCAGGGCCACGAACACCGGGGAGCTGTTTTTT. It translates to CASSQDRVRATNTGELFF.

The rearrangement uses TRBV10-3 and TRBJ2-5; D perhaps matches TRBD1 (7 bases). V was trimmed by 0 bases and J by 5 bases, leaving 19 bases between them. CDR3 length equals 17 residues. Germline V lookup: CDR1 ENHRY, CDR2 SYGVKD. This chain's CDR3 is CAISESTIGRGRETQYF. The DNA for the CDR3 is TGTGCCATCAGTGAGTCGACTATAGGCAGGGGGAGGGAGACCCAGTACTTC.

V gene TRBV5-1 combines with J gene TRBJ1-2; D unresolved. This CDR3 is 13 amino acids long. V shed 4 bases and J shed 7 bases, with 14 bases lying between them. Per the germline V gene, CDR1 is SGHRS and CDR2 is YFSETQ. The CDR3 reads CASSQSQAGGYTF. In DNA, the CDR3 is TGCGCCAGCAGCCAGAGCCAGGCGGGTGGCTACACCTTC.